This T cell receptor beta chain was identified during a study of T cells in localized non-small cell lung cancer. Produced via immunoSEQ multiplex PCR; TCRdb's table is partial and in-frame only. The sample comprises about 11,000 clones, roughly 84% of which are singletons, and roughly 8.6% rests with the top ten. V lost 5 bases and J 3 bases, leaving 7 bases between the germline ends. The CDR3 contains 13 residues. Looked up from germline, CDR1 is SGHAT and CDR2 is FQNNGV. The input for sequencing was peripheral blood, taken before any cancer treatment. The chain is built from TRBV11-2 and TRBJ2-2; D is unresolved. The receptor comes from a male donor older than 55 with stage III lung adenocarcinoma. The CDR3 spells CASSLDYTGELFF. The DNA of the CDR3 is TGTGCCAGCAGCCTCGATTACACCGGGGAGCTGTTTTTT. The complete variable domain, with remaining parts taken from reference TRBV11-2 and TRBJ2-2, reads EAGVAQSPRYKIIEKRQSVAFWCNPISGHATLYWYQQILGQGPKLLIQFQNNGVVDDSQLPKDRFSAERLKGVDSTLKIQPAKLEDSAVYLCASSLDYTGELFFGEGSRLTVL.